One sample yielded the 20 T cell receptor beta chains listed below, sequenced in a study of human T cells and chemical hapten exposure. TCRdb re-called the RACE reads with MiXCR, one entry per CDR3 protein. The data hold approximately 30,000 distinct CDR3 sequences, with 5.5% to 6.5% observed a single time. The time point denotes: patch test 3, about 24 weeks after DPC sensitization. Documented treatment: therapeutic diphenylcyclopropenone sensitization with weekly scalp DPC. The sequencing here drew on whole blood, taken in connection with sensitization to the hapten diphenylcyclopropenone (DPC). These receptors were collected from a man in his thirties or forties with alopecia areata. Some clones in this sample may be carry-over from other donors' samples.

This clonotype was seen only a few times. This chain uses TRBV20-1 with TRBJ2-2; D may match TRBD1 or TRBD2 (5 bases each). V dropped 4 bases and J dropped 3 bases, with 9 bases sitting between them. There are 13 residues in the CDR3. Germline V gene sequence: CDR1 DFQATT, CDR2 SNEGSKA (reference sequence). The CDR3 coding sequence is TGCAGTGCTATGAGGGGAGACACCGGGGAGCTGTTTTTT. It specifies CSAMRGDTGELFF.

This clonotype was seen many times. The chain couples TRBV13 to TRBJ1-2; D is possibly TRBD1 (5 bases). Per the germline V gene, CDR1 is PRHDT and CDR2 is FYEKMQ (reference sequence). V lost 3 bases and J lost 2, with 13 bases in between. The CDR3 is 15 amino acids. The CDR3 protein is CASSFGRRDNYGYTF. As DNA, the CDR3 is TGTGCCAGCAGCTTTGGTCGCAGGGACAACTATGGCTACACCTTC.

This clonotype was detected many times. The V call is TRBV6-5, the J call TRBJ2-2; weak D call: TRBD2 (6 bases). Trimming took 0 bases from V and 0 from J, leaving 11 bases between them. CDR1 MNHEY and CDR2 SVGAGI come from the germline V gene. The CDR3 spans 17 residues. In DNA form, the CDR3 reads TGTGCCAGCAGTTACTCCCTGGGGAGGCCGAACACCGGGGAGCTGTTTTTT. Translation: CASSYSLGRPNTGELFF.

This clonotype was recorded many times. This chain joins TRBV24-1 and TRBJ2-3; maybe TRBD2 (5 bases). CDR3 size: 14 residues. V lost 9 bases and J lost 2, with 14 bases in between. Germline V gene sequence: CDR1 KGHDR, CDR2 SFDVKD. CDR3 sequence (DNA): TGTGCCACCGCCCGTCCCGGGATCACAGATACGCAGTATTTT. It yields the protein CATARPGITDTQYF.

This clonotype was observed at least ten times. The gene calls are TRBV20-1 and TRBJ2-2; possible D gene TRBD2, 5 bases. Trimming removed 7 bases at V and 5 bases at J, with 11 bases between. CDR1 is DFQATT and CDR2 is SNEGSKA in the germline V gene (reference sequence). The CDR3 has 12 residues. CDR3 protein: CSVGRGTGELFF. CDR3 in DNA: TGCAGTGTTGGGCGAGGGACCGGGGAGCTGTTTTTT.

The table lists this clonotype with many counts. The chain joins TRBV19 to TRBJ1-5; D gene uncertain. Germline CDR1 and CDR2: LNHDA and SQIVND (reference sequence). Between the trimmed V and J ends, which lost 6 bases and 2 bases, there was a span of 23 bases. CDR3 length: 18 residues. CDR3 nucleotides: TGTGCCAGTAGAAGAGATCCCGGGTCCTCCTACGGCAATCAGCCCCAGCATTTT. Amino acid sequence: CASRRDPGSSYGNQPQHF.

This clonotype was found many times. The chain uses TRBV27 and TRBJ2-7, with D hard to call. V lost 5 bases to trimming and J lost 1 base, with 18 bases between them. Germline V lookup: CDR1 MNHEY, CDR2 SMNVEV (reference sequence). CDR3 length equals 16 residues. CDR3 amino acids: CASSDNPLEPSYEQYF. The CDR3 DNA reads as TGTGCCAGCAGTGATAACCCCTTGGAGCCATCCTACGAGCAGTACTTC.

The sample holds many counts of this clonotype. The gene calls are TRBV6-2 or TRBV6-3 and TRBJ2-3; TRBD2 matches at 8 bases. The CDR3 covers 12 residues. Germline CDR1 reads MNHEY; CDR2 reads SVGEGT. Written as DNA, the CDR3 is TGTTCCACTAGCGGTCGGTTGGATACGCAGTATTTT. Translation: CSTSGRLDTQYF.

In its sample, this clonotype was seen many times. The chain is built from TRBV24-1 and TRBJ2-1; a weak D match, TRBD1 (5 bases). Looked up from germline, CDR1 is KGHDR and CDR2 is SFDVKD. Trimming cost V 0 bases and J 9 bases, with 17 bases left between them. The CDR3 is made up of 16 amino acids. The CDR3 here is CATSDLARLSGSEQFF. CDR3 nucleotides: TGTGCCACCAGTGATTTGGCCCGCTTGTCAGGGTCTGAGCAGTTCTTC.

A word on this clonotype: It may be a read error: a sequence one base away is much more abundant. The CDR3 nucleotides are TGCGCCAGCAGTCAAAGCTCGTTAAGCTCCCAAGAGACCCAGTACTTC. Translating gives CASSQSSLSSQETQYF. The chain links TRBV23-1 to TRBJ2-5; D uncertain. TRBV23-1 is an ORF; its function is uncertain. The germline V and J ends were trimmed by 2 bases and 1 base, with 14 bases remaining between them. The CDR3 has 16 residues.

This clonotype was detected many times. This chain links TRBV6-5 with TRBJ1-1, with D maybe TRBD1 (6 bases). Trimming left V 5 bases short and J 11 bases short, with 21 bases between. CDR3 length equals 14 residues. The germline V gene encodes CDR1 MNHEY and CDR2 SVGAGI. The CDR3 DNA is TGTGCCAGCAGTCCCCCGCAGGACAGCGGTACCGCTTTCTTT. Translated: CASSPPQDSGTAFF.

This clonotype was detected ten times or more. The genes are TRBV20-1 and TRBJ2-4, with unresolved D. This CDR3 contains 12 residues. Trimming removed 2 bases from V and 0 bases from J, with 2 bases in between. In germline, CDR1 is DFQATT, CDR2 SNEGSKA (reference sequence). As DNA, the CDR3 is TGCAGTGCTAGACTAGCCAAAAACATTCAGTACTTC. Translated: CSARLAKNIQYF.

The chain has TRBV12-3 or TRBV12-4 and TRBJ1-4; D is undetermined. V lost 8 bases, J lost 0 bases, and 7 bases lay in between. This CDR3 is built from 13 residues. In DNA form, the CDR3 reads TGTGCCAGCGGACTTTCAACTAATGAAAAACTGTTTTTT. Protein sequence: CASGLSTNEKLFF.

This clonotype was detected ten times or more. The chain combines TRBV10-3 with TRBJ2-3, with D perhaps TRBD1 or TRBD2 (9 bases each). Germline lookup yields CDR1 ENHRY and CDR2 SYGVKD. The CDR3 covers 18 residues. The V gene lost 6 bases and the J gene lost 6 bases, with 28 bases spanning the gap. In nucleotides, the CDR3 is TGTGCCATCAGAGCCGGGACAGGGTCTGTAGCGGGAGAGGATACGCAGTATTTT. It codes for CAIRAGTGSVAGEDTQYF.

This clonotype was seen repeatedly, ten times or more. V and J are TRBV2 and TRBJ1-1; D possibly corresponds to TRBD1 (5 bases). Germline assignment: CDR1 SNHLY and CDR2 FYNNEI. Trimming shortened V by 4 bases and J by 4 bases, and 10 bases separated the two germline ends. This CDR3 has 13 residues. The CDR3 DNA follows: TGTGCCAGCAGTGCGGGGGATGGCACTGAAGCTTTCTTT. This sequence encodes CASSAGDGTEAFF.

This clonotype was seen only a few times. This sequence may be a read error, since a much larger clone differs from it by one base. The V call is TRBV14, the J call TRBJ2-1; no firm D call. The CDR3 totals 13 residues. Germline V gives CDR1 SGHDN, CDR2 FVKESK. The CDR3 bases are TGTGCCAGCAGCCATCGCTCCTACAATGAGCGGTTCTTC. This translates into CASSHRSYNERFF.

This clonotype was counted at least ten times. The genes are TRBV19 and TRBJ2-2, with TRBD2 identical over 7 bases. This CDR3 spans 16 amino acids. CDR1 and CDR2 from the germline V gene are LNHDA and SQIVND (reference sequence). The V segment lost 9 bases and the J segment 0 bases; nucleotides outside the gene matches: 10. The CDR3 sequence: CASHTSLAANTGELFF. The CDR3 DNA reads as TGTGCCAGCCACACTAGCCTAGCGGCGAACACCGGGGAGCTGTTTTTT.

This clonotype was counted many times. This rearrangement joins TRBV12-3 or TRBV12-4 to TRBJ2-1, with 11 bases identical to TRBD2. CDR3 size: 16 residues. J gave up 7 bases and V 3 bases, and 8 bases lay outside the gene matches. CDR3 protein: CASSFQRPSGGNEQFF. The CDR3 DNA sequence: TGTGCCAGCAGTTTCCAGCGGCCTAGCGGGGGGAATGAGCAGTTCTTC.

This clonotype was counted many times. The chain joins TRBV18 to TRBJ1-3; maybe TRBD1 (6 bases). The CDR3 is made up of 14 amino acids. Trimming pared 5 bases from V and 0 bases from J, leaving 8 bases between. Germline CDR1 and CDR2: KGHSH and LQKENI. The CDR3 region is CASSATGSGNTIYF. The CDR3 region has the DNA TGTGCCAGCTCAGCGACAGGCTCTGGAAACACCATATATTTT.

This clonotype was recorded at least ten times. The chain uses TRBV7-9 and TRBJ1-1; D unresolved. CDR3 length: 12 residues. Per germline, CDR1 SEHNR and CDR2 FQNEAQ (reference sequence). Trimming cost V 5 bases and J 1 base, with 5 bases left between them. CDR3 bases: TGTGCCAGCAGCCCCCAGAACACTGAAGCTTTCTTT. Translation: CASSPQNTEAFF.